The clone carrying this T cell receptor (beta chain) was seen repeatedly, ten times or more. The antigen remains unidentified. The entry originates in a study of T-cell memory formation after mild COVID-19. CDR1 is LGHNA, CDR2 YSLEER, per germline. The V end lost 0 bases, the J end lost 5 bases, and 13 bases lay between the germline ends. CDR3 length: 15 amino acids. After 5'RACE with constant-segment primers, TCR alpha and TCR beta cDNA libraries carrying sample barcodes and UMIs were obtained. TCRdb reprocessed the 5' RACE reads with MiXCR, giving one entry per CDR3 protein. The sample gives fewer than 350,000 distinct CDR3 sequences, 7% to 10% of which show up once; approximately 23% is in the top ten. The study's findings and limits: The second-wave clones peaking on day 37 were not confirmed as SARS-CoV-2-specific. Some responding clones appeared in pre-infection memory, suggesting cross-reactive memory joined.

This sequence originates from a man aged 18 to 29 who had mild COVID-19 (a few samples of this study predate the infection). Cell type and time point are not known. This rearrangement joins TRBV4-3 to TRBJ1-2, with D unclear. Sequenced input: PBMCs or a T cell subset sorted from them (not recorded which). In DNA form, the CDR3 reads TGCGCCAGCAGCCAAGATCCGACCTCGATTTATGGCTACACCTTC. It encodes CASSQDPTSIYGYTF.